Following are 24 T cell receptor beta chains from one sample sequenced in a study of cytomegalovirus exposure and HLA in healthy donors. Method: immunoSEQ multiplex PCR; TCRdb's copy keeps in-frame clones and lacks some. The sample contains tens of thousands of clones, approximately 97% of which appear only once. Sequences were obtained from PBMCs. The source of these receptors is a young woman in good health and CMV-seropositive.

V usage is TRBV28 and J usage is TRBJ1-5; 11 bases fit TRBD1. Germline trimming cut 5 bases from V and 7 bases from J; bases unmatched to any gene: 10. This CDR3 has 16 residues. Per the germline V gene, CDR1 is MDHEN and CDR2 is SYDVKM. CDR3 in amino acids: CASSPRWTGGRQPQHF. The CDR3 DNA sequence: TGTGCCAGCAGTCCCCGATGGACAGGGGGCAGGCAGCCCCAGCATTTT.

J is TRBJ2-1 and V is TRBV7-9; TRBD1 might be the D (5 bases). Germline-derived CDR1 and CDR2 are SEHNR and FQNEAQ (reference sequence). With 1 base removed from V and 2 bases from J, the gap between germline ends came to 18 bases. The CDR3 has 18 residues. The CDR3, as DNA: TGTGCCAGCAGCTTAGGCCTCACTTCAGGACATACCTACAATGAGCAGTTCTTC. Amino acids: CASSLGLTSGHTYNEQFF.

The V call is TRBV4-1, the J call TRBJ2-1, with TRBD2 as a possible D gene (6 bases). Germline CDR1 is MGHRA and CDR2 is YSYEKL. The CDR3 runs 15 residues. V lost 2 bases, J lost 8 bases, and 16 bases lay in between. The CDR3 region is CASSQISGITDEQFF. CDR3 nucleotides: TGCGCCAGCAGCCAAATTAGCGGCATTACAGATGAGCAGTTCTTC.

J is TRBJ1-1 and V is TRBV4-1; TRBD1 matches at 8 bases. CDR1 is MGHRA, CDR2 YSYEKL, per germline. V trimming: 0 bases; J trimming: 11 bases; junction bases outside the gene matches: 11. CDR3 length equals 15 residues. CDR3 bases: TGCGCCAGCAGCCAAGAAGCCACAGGGGGTATTCGGGCTTTCTTT. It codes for CASSQEATGGIRAFF.

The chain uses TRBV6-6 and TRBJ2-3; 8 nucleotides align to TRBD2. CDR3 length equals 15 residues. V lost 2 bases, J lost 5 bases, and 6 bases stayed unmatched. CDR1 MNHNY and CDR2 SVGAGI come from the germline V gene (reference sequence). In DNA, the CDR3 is TGTGCCAGCAGTTACGGGACTAGTAGTGTAGATACGCAGTATTTT. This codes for CASSYGTSSVDTQYF.

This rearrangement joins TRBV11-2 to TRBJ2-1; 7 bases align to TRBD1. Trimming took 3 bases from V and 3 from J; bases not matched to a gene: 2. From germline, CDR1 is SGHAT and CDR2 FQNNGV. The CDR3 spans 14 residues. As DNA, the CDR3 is TGTGCCAGCAGCTTCAGGGACAGCTACAATGAGCAGTTCTTC. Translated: CASSFRDSYNEQFF.

The CDR3 region has the DNA TGTGCCAGCAGCCATTCAGCGGGGGCAGGGGCTTTCTTT. Translation: CASSHSAGAGAFF. This sequence joins TRBV27 and TRBJ1-1; TRBD1 might be the D (6 bases). There are 13 residues in the CDR3. The germline CDR1 and CDR2 sequences are MNHEY and SMNVEV (reference sequence). Trimming stripped 6 bases from V and 11 bases from J, with 19 bases between.

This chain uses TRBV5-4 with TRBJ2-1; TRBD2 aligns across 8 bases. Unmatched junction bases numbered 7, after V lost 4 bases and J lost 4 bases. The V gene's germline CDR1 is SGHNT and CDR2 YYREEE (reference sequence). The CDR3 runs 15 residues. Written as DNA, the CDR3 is TGTGCCAGCAGCAGCAAGCGGGAGCGGTACAATGAGCAGTTCTTC. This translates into CASSSKRERYNEQFF.

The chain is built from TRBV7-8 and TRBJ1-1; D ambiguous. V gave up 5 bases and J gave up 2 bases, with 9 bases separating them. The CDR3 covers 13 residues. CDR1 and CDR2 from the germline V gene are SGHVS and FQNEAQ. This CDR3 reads CASSVKRNTEAFF. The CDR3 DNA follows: TGTGCCAGCAGCGTGAAGAGAAACACTGAAGCTTTCTTT.

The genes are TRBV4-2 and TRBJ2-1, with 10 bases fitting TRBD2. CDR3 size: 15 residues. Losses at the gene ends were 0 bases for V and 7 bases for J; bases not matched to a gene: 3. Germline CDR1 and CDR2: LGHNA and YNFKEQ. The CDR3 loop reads CASSQEGTSANEQFF. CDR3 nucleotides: TGTGCCAGCAGCCAAGAAGGGACTAGCGCGAATGAGCAGTTCTTC.

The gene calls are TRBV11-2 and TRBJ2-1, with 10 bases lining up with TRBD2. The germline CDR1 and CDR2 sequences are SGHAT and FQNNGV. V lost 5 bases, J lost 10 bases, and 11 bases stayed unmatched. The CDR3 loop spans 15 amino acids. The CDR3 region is CASSRTSGEGPEQFF. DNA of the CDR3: TGTGCCAGCAGCCGGACTAGCGGAGAGGGGCCGGAGCAGTTCTTC.

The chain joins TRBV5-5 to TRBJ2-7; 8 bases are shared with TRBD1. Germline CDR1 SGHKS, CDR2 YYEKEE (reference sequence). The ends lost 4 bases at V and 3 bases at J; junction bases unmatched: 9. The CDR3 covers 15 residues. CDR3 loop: CASSTIRDRNYEQYF. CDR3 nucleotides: TGTGCCAGCAGCACTATCCGGGACAGGAACTACGAGCAGTACTTC.

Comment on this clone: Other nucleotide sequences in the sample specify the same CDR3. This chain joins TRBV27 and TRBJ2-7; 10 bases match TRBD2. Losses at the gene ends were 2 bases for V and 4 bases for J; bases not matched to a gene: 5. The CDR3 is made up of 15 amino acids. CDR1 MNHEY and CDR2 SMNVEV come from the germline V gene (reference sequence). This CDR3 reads CASSLSLAGEYEQYF. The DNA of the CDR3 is TGTGCCAGCAGTTTAAGTCTAGCGGGAGAGTACGAGCAGTACTTC.

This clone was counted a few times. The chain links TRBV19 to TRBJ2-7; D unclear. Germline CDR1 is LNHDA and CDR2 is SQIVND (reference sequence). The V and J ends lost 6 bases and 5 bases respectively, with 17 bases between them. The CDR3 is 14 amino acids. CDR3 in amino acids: CASSPTLPPNEQYF. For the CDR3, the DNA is TGTGCCAGTAGCCCGACACTCCCTCCTAACGAGCAGTACTTC. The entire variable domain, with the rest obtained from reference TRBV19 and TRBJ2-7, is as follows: DGGITQSPKYLFRKEGQNVTLSCEQNLNHDAMYWYRQDPGQGLRLIYYSQIVNDFQKGDIAEGYSVSREKKESFPLTVTSAQKNPTAFYLCASSPTLPPNEQYFGPGTRLTVT.

This chain's CDR3 is CASSLQLLSGANVLTF. The CDR3, as DNA: TGCGCCAGCAGCTTACAGCTCCTCTCTGGGGCCAACGTCCTGACTTTC. The V call is TRBV5-1, the J call TRBJ2-6; no definite D call. The CDR3 length is 16 residues. CDR1 is SGHRS, CDR2 YFSETQ, per germline. Between the trimmed V and J ends, which lost 2 bases and 0 bases, there was a span of 9 bases.

The CDR3 loop reads CASSYGESSYEQYF. The CDR3 DNA reads TGTGCCAGCAGTTATGGTGAGAGCTCCTACGAGCAGTACTTC. The V and J genes are TRBV6-6 and TRBJ2-7; D is uncertain. Trimming shortened V by 3 bases and J by 0 bases, and 9 bases separated the two germline ends. The germline gives CDR1 MNHNY, CDR2 SVGAGI (reference sequence). CDR3 length: 14 amino acids.

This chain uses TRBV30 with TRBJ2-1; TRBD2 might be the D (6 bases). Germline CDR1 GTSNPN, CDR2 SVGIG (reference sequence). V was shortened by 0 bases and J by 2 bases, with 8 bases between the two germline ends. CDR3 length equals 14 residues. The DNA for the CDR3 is TGTGCCTGGAGTGTGTCGGGGGCCTACAATGAGCAGTTCTTC. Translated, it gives CAWSVSGAYNEQFF.

Here the CDR3 DNA reads TGTGCCAGCAGTGAAAATCGAGCGGGAGGGCCGGGGAATGAGCAGTTCTTC. Translated: CASSENRAGGPGNEQFF. This chain connects TRBV6-1 to TRBJ2-1; 10 bases map to TRBD2. This CDR3 region has 17 residues. The trim removed 2 bases at V and 7 bases at J, leaving 11 bases unmatched. Germline V gene data show CDR1 as MNHNS and CDR2 as SASEGT.

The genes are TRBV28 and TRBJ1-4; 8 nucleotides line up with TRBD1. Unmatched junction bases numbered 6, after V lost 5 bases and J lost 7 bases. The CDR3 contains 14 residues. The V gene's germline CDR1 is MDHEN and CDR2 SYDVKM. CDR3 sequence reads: CASSPPDRAEKLFF. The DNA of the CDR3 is TGTGCCAGCAGTCCCCCGGACAGGGCTGAAAAACTGTTTTTT.

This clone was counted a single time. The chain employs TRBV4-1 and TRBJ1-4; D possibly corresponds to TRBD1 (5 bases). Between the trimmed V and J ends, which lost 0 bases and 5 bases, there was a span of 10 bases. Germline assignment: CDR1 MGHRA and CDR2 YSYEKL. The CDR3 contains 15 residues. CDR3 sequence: CASSQDNRSNEKLFF. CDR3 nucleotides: TGCGCCAGCAGCCAAGATAACAGGTCCAATGAAAAACTGTTTTTT.

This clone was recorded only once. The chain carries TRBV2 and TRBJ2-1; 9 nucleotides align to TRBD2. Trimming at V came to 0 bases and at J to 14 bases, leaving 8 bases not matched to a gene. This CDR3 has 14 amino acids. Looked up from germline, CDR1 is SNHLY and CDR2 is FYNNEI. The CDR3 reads CASSEARSSGSEFF. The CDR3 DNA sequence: TGTGCCAGCAGTGAAGCGCGGAGTAGCGGGAGTGAGTTCTTC.

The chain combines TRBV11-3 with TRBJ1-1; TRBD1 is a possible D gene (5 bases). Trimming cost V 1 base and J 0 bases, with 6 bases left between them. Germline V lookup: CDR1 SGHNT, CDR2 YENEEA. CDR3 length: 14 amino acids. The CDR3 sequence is CASSLGRVNTEAFF. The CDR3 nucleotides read TGTGCCAGCAGCTTAGGCAGGGTGAACACTGAAGCTTTCTTT.

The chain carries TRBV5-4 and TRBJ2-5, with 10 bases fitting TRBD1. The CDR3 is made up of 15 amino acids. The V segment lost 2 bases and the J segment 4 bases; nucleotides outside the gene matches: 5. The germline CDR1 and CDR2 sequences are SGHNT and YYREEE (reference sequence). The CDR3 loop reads CASSFRTGGGETQYF. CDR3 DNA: TGTGCCAGCAGCTTTCGGACAGGGGGAGGAGAGACCCAGTACTTC.

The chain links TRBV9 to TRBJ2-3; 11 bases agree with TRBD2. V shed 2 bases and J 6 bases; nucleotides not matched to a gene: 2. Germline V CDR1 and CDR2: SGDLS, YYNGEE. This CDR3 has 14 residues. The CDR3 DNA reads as TGTGCCAGCAGCGTTAGCGGGAGGGAGGATACGCAGTATTTT. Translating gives CASSVSGREDTQYF.